The 22 T cell receptor beta chains presented below share a single source sample, sequenced in a study of control samples from healthy donors and cancer patients. Repertoires were generated with immunoSEQ multiplex PCR, while TCRdb's copy carries only in-frame clones and drops some. The sample lists more than 100,000 clones; approximately 90% were seen once. Sequences were obtained from blood. These receptor sequences come from a man in his forties in good health.

This chain's CDR3 is CASSQESSGGTFYEQYF. The CDR3 DNA sequence: TGCGCCAGCAGCCAAGAGTCTAGCGGGGGAACCTTCTACGAGCAGTACTTC. The chain employs TRBV4-1 and TRBJ2-7; 10 nucleotides agree with TRBD2. The CDR3 runs 17 residues. Germline CDR1 is MGHRA and CDR2 is YSYEKL. Trimming took 0 bases from V and 3 from J; bases not matched to a gene: 8.

The chain joins TRBV30 to TRBJ2-2, with D possibly TRBD1 on 5 matching bases. The CDR3 spans 16 residues. Germline loops: CDR1 GTSNPN, CDR2 SVGIG (reference sequence). V dropped 4 bases and J dropped 2 bases, with 17 bases sitting between them. CDR3 nucleotides: TGTGCCTGGAAGAACAGTCTGGGGCGAAACACCGGGGAGCTGTTTTTT. Its protein is CAWKNSLGRNTGELFF. Full variable domain (remainder filled in from reference TRBV30 and TRBJ2-2): SQTIHQWPATLVQPVGSPLSLECTVEGTSNPNLYWYRQAAGRGLQLLFYSVGIGQISSEVPQNLSASRPQDRQFILSSKKLLLSDSGFYLCAWKNSLGRNTGELFFGEGSRLTVL.

The J gene is TRBJ2-4, the V gene TRBV14, with unresolved D. Per germline, CDR1 SGHDN and CDR2 FVKESK. The CDR3 is 18 residues long. With 1 base removed from V and 0 bases from J, the gap between germline ends came to 16 bases. In DNA form, the CDR3 reads TGTGCCAGCAGCCAAGTACCTACAGACCTCCTAGCCAAAAACATTCAGTACTTC. Amino acids: CASSQVPTDLLAKNIQYF.

V gene TRBV5-4 combines with J gene TRBJ2-3; D is possibly TRBD1 (5 bases). Germline-derived CDR1 and CDR2 are SGHNT and YYREEE (reference sequence). The V gene lost 5 bases and the J gene lost 4 bases, with 20 bases spanning the gap. This CDR3 region has 16 residues. The CDR3 DNA follows: TGTGCCAGCAGTTCGTTACTGGGGCCGGTATCAGATACGCAGTATTTT. Translating gives CASSSLLGPVSDTQYF.

The J gene is TRBJ2-7, the V gene TRBV9, with 8 bases identical to TRBD2. This CDR3 has 15 amino acids. V lost 0 bases, J lost 6 bases, and 8 bases stayed unmatched. CDR1 SGDLS and CDR2 YYNGEE come from the germline V gene. DNA for the CDR3: TGTGCCAGCAGCGTAGGCGGGGGGACACTTTTCGAGCAGTACTTC. Translating it yields CASSVGGGTLFEQYF. The full variable domain, rest sourced from reference TRBV9 and TRBJ2-7, is DSGVTQTPKHLITATGQRVTLRCSPRSGDLSVYWYQQSLDQGLQFLIQYYNGEERAKGNILERFSAQQFPDLHSELNLSSLELGDSALYFCASSVGGGTLFEQYFGPGTRLTVT.

This rearrangement joins TRBV3-1 (or the pseudogene TRBV3-2) to TRBJ2-5, with D unresolved. Trimming stripped 3 bases from V and 4 bases from J, with 12 bases between. The CDR3 extends over 14 amino acids. In germline, CDR1 is LGHDT, CDR2 YNNKEL (reference sequence). CDR3 bases: TGTGCCAGCAGCCACGGTCCCGAGGCAGAGACCCAGTACTTC. Protein: CASSHGPEAETQYF.

The chain carries TRBV30 and TRBJ1-1; 8 nucleotides line up with TRBD1. The CDR3 is 13 amino acids. Germline V gene lookup returns CDR1 GTSNPN and CDR2 SVGIG (reference sequence). V was pared by 0 bases and J by 6 bases, with 3 bases of the junction left unmatched. CDR3 nucleotides: TGTGCCTGGAGTGTACAGGGGGAGGCTGAAGCTTTCTTT. Translation: CAWSVQGEAEAFF.

J is TRBJ2-3 and V is TRBV29-1, with TRBD1 matching over 9 bases. The germline gives CDR1 SQVTM, CDR2 ANQGSEA. After removal of 7 bases from V and 5 bases from J, the junction contained 10 bases not matched to a gene. There are 14 residues in the CDR3. The CDR3 region is CSAVTGGKGDTQYF. CDR3 nucleotide sequence: TGCAGCGCGGTGACAGGGGGTAAAGGAGATACGCAGTATTTT.

The rearrangement uses TRBV7-7 and TRBJ1-1; unclear D gene. Germline CDR1 reads SSHAT; CDR2 reads FNYEAQ (reference sequence). Deletions cut 2 bases from V and 1 base from J, with 5 bases between. The CDR3 sequence is 13 residues long. The CDR3 sequence: CASSLSQNTEAFF. The CDR3 DNA reads TGTGCCAGCAGCTTAAGTCAGAACACTGAAGCTTTCTTT. The complete variable domain, with remaining parts taken from reference TRBV7-7 and TRBJ1-1, reads GAGVSQSPRYKVTKRGQDVTLRCDPISSHATLYWYQQALGQGPEFLTYFNYEAQPDKSGLPSDRFSAERPEGSISTLTIQRTEQRDSAMYRCASSLSQNTEAFFGQGTRLTVV.

This clone was observed a handful of times. J is TRBJ2-7 and V is TRBV5-4; D may be TRBD1 (6 bases). From germline, CDR1 is SGHNT and CDR2 YYREEE (reference sequence). Deletions cut 0 bases from V and 5 bases from J, with 15 bases between. The CDR3 loop spans 15 amino acids. CDR3 residues: CASSLAGTGYNEQYF. CDR3 nucleotides: TGTGCCAGCAGCTTGGCGGGTACAGGGTACAACGAGCAGTACTTC.

The gene calls are TRBV19 and TRBJ1-1, with TRBD1 matching 9 bases. Germline V CDR1 and CDR2: LNHDA, SQIVND (reference sequence). The CDR3 is 15 residues long. Trimming cost V 6 bases and J 4 bases; bases outside gene matches: 9. CDR3 DNA sequence: TGTGCCAGTAGAACAGACAGGGGGGGGACCACTGAAGCTTTCTTT. Translation: CASRTDRGGTTEAFF.

The CDR3 sequence is CASSLGWTTEQFF. In DNA, the CDR3 is TGTGCCAGCAGCTTAGGTTGGACCACTGAGCAGTTCTTC. The rearrangement joins TRBV7-9 to TRBJ2-1; D is ambiguous. V lost 1 base and J 9 bases, leaving 10 bases between the germline ends. The germline CDR1 and CDR2 sequences are SEHNR and FQNEAQ (reference sequence). The CDR3 spans 13 residues.

The CDR3 loop is CASSTNAGNTEAFF. The CDR3 DNA reads TGTGCCAGCAGCACCAACGCAGGAAACACTGAAGCTTTCTTT. The V call is TRBV3-1 (or the pseudogene TRBV3-2), the J call TRBJ1-1, with D unresolved. The CDR3 loop spans 14 amino acids. Germline lookup yields CDR1 LGHDT and CDR2 YNNKEL (reference sequence). V was pared by 5 bases and J by 2 bases, with 12 bases between.

V is TRBV29-1 and J is TRBJ1-1; D is possibly TRBD1 (6 bases). The CDR3 has 14 residues. V was trimmed by 4 bases and J by 0 bases, leaving 12 bases between them. Germline loops: CDR1 SQVTM, CDR2 ANQGSEA. CDR3 DNA sequence: TGCAGCGTTGGCCCGGCAGGGGTGAACACTGAAGCTTTCTTT. Protein: CSVGPAGVNTEAFF.

As DNA, the CDR3 is TGTGCCAGCAGCCAAGATAATGGGTCTAGGGGCTACACCTTC. Translated, it gives CASSQDNGSRGYTF. V gene TRBV3-1 (or the pseudogene TRBV3-2) combines with J gene TRBJ1-2; D is unclear. There are 14 residues in the CDR3. Trimming pared 0 bases from V and 8 bases from J, leaving 13 bases between. Per germline, CDR1 LGHDT and CDR2 YNNKEL (reference sequence).

The chain has TRBV12-3 or TRBV12-4 and TRBJ1-1; D is possibly TRBD1 (6 bases). The V gene lost 5 bases and the J gene lost 4 bases, with 11 bases spanning the gap. This CDR3 has 13 residues. This CDR3 is CASSKQGVTEAFF. In DNA, the CDR3 is TGTGCCAGCAGTAAACAGGGTGTCACTGAAGCTTTCTTT.

V is TRBV25-1 and J is TRBJ2-7; the D gene is possibly TRBD1 (6 bases). Per germline, CDR1 MGHDK and CDR2 SYGVNS. CDR3 length: 15 amino acids. V was pared by 0 bases and J by 1 base, with 10 bases between. The CDR3 sequence is CASSEYTGWSYEQYF. The CDR3 coding sequence is TGTGCCAGCAGTGAATATACAGGGTGGTCCTACGAGCAGTACTTC.

This chain connects TRBV4-1 to TRBJ1-2; perhaps TRBD1 as D (6 bases). Germline V gene data show CDR1 as MGHRA and CDR2 as YSYEKL. Trimming stripped 1 base from V and 6 bases from J, with 6 bases between. CDR3 length: 12 residues. The CDR3 DNA is TGCGCCAGCAGCCAAGGGACAGATGGCTACACCTTC. Translating gives CASSQGTDGYTF.

This clone was seen only once. This chain connects TRBV10-1 to TRBJ2-1, with a weak D call TRBD1 (5 bases). The ends were cut back, 2 bases at V and 7 bases at J, with 15 bases in the middle. The germline gives CDR1 WNHNN, CDR2 SYGVQD (reference sequence). CDR3 length equals 15 residues. This CDR3 reads CASSERRWGFNEQFF. CDR3 DNA: TGCGCCAGCAGTGAGCGGCGGTGGGGCTTTAATGAGCAGTTCTTC.

This clone appeared a single time. The rearrangement joins TRBV19 to TRBJ1-6; 9 nucleotides agree with TRBD1. J was trimmed by 9 bases and V by 6 bases; bases with no gene match: 9. The CDR3 runs 15 residues. Germline-derived CDR1 and CDR2 are LNHDA and SQIVND (reference sequence). This CDR3 reads CASSTLTGGSSPLHF. CDR3 sequence (DNA): TGTGCCAGTAGCACGCTGACAGGGGGGAGTTCACCCCTCCACTTT.

The chain combines TRBV7-9 with TRBJ1-3; 8 positions agree with TRBD1. CDR3 length: 15 residues. J was trimmed by 4 bases and V by 5 bases; bases with no gene match: 7. Germline CDR1 and CDR2: SEHNR and FQNEAQ (reference sequence). The CDR3 loop reads CASSPVTGAGNTIYF. The CDR3, as DNA: TGTGCCAGCAGCCCCGTGACAGGGGCAGGAAACACCATATATTTT. Filled out from reference TRBV7-9 and TRBJ1-3, the complete variable domain reads DTGVSQNPRHKITKRGQNVTFRCDPISEHNRLYWYRQTLGQGPEFLTYFQNEAQLEKSRLLSDRFSAERPKGSFSTLEIQRTEQGDSAMYLCASSPVTGAGNTIYFGEGSWLTVV.

V and J are TRBV5-6 and TRBJ1-2; no reliable D call. Germline values: CDR1 SGHDT, CDR2 YYEEEE. This CDR3 spans 15 amino acids. The V end was cut by 4 bases, the J end by 5 bases, with 18 bases between. Here the CDR3 DNA reads TGTGCCAGCAGCCGGTGGTTAGTGGGATCTTATGGCTACACCTTC. Protein: CASSRWLVGSYGYTF.